Listed here are 17 T cell receptor beta chains from one sample, sequenced in a study of molecular identifiers for immune sequencing clone quantification. TCRdb used MiXCR to reprocess the PCR reads, holding one entry per CDR3 protein. Among about 320,000 distinct CDR3 sequences listed, about a fifth were seen once. Sequences were obtained from naive CD8+ T cells from blood, with Jurkat cell RNA spiked in. Subset of the sample: FACS-sorted CD8+CD4-CCR7+CD45RA+ naive T cells. The source is a human donor in good health. Some libraries in this study had Jurkat cell RNA spiked in.

Remarks on this clonotype: Possible read error: a much larger clone is one base away. The chain uses TRBV11-2 and TRBJ2-5; 9 bases line up with TRBD2. The CDR3 consists of 18 residues. Germline V gives CDR1 SGHAT, CDR2 FQNNGV. The CDR3 loop is CASRTWGGGAPHQEAQYF. The CDR3 region has the DNA TGTGCCAGCAGAACATGGGGCGGGGGGGCCCCCCACCAAGAGGCCCAGTACTTC.

Comments on this clonotype: Being one base from a much bigger clone, this may be a read error. The V and J genes are TRBV5-4 and TRBJ2-7, with 14 positions matching TRBD2. V lost 7 bases to trimming and J lost 1 base; unmatched junction nucleotides: 10. The CDR3 consists of 17 residues. Germline CDR1 and CDR2: SGHNT and YYREEE (reference sequence). CDR3 bases: TGTGCCAGCGGCTGGGGACTAGCGGGAGCGCAGTCCTACGAGCAGTACTTC. Encoded protein: CASGWGLAGAQSYEQYF. Combining the CDR3 with reference TRBV5-4 and TRBJ2-7 gives the whole variable domain ETGVTQSPTHLIKTRGQQVTLRCSSQSGHNTVSWYQQALGQGPQFIFQYYREEENGRGNFPPRFSGLQFPNYSSELNVNALELDDSALYLCASGWGLAGAQSYEQYFGPGTRLTVT.

This clonotype was detected many times. The gene calls are TRBV20-1 and TRBJ2-7; D is unclear. CDR1 and CDR2 (germline): DFQATT, SNEGSKA (reference sequence). The CDR3 sequence is 13 residues long. Deletions cut 1 base from V and 0 bases from J, with 7 bases between. The CDR3 reads CSARGRLSYEQYF. In DNA, the CDR3 is TGCAGTGCTAGAGGGCGCCTCTCCTACGAGCAGTACTTC.

This clonotype occurred a few times. V usage is TRBV10-3 and J usage is TRBJ2-7, with D uncertain. This CDR3 region has 18 residues. CDR1 ENHRY and CDR2 SYGVKD come from the germline V gene. V shed 3 bases and J shed 2 bases, with 23 bases lying between them. The CDR3 sequence is CAISDTRPASRYPYEQYF. The CDR3 nucleotides are TGTGCCATCAGTGATACCCGGCCAGCTTCGCGATATCCCTACGAGCAGTACTTC.

To note about this clonotype: A clone one base away is much larger, so this may be a read error. V and J are TRBV5-3 and TRBJ2-7; TRBD2 agrees at 14 bases. TRBV5-3 is sorted into the ORF group, with uncertain function. The CDR3 totals 14 residues. The CDR3 coding sequence is TGTGCCAGCAGCCTAGGGACTAGCGGGAGTGAGCAGTGCTTC. Translation: CASSLGTSGSEQCF.

This clonotype was seen repeatedly, ten times or more. The rearrangement uses TRBV7-2 and TRBJ2-7; no firm D call. Trimming pared 3 bases from V and 0 bases from J, leaving 6 bases between. CDR1 and CDR2 from the germline V gene are SGHTA and FQGNSA. The CDR3 is 13 residues long. The DNA of the CDR3 is TGTGCCAGCAGCTTGCCCAGCTCCTACGAGCAGTACTTC. It is translated as CASSLPSSYEQYF.

In this sample, this clonotype turned up many times. The gene calls are TRBV7-9 and TRBJ1-5; D may be TRBD1 (6 bases). Between the trimmed V and J ends, which lost 5 bases and 4 bases, there was a span of 9 bases. The germline CDR1 and CDR2 sequences are SEHNR and FQNEAQ (reference sequence). The CDR3 runs 13 residues. The CDR3 DNA sequence: TGTGCCAGCAGCCCTGGACAGAATCAGCCCCAGCATTTT. Amino acids: CASSPGQNQPQHF.

The J gene is TRBJ2-7, the V gene TRBV10-3; weak D call: TRBD2 (6 bases). Germline CDR1 and CDR2: ENHRY and SYGVKD. There are 17 residues in the CDR3. Deletions cut 2 bases from V and 0 bases from J, with 17 bases between. The CDR3 nucleotides are TGTGCCATCAGTGAGCTTGGAACGGGAGCTGTCTCCTACGAGCAGTACTTC. It codes for CAISELGTGAVSYEQYF.

This clonotype was recorded at least ten times. This chain connects TRBV30 to TRBJ2-7; 8 bases map to TRBD2. V was clipped by 0 bases and J by 0 bases; unmatched bases: 4. The CDR3 is made up of 15 amino acids. Germline-derived CDR1 and CDR2 are GTSNPN and SVGIG (reference sequence). The CDR3 region has the DNA TGTGCCTGGAGTGTATCAGCGGGAGTCTCCTACGAGCAGTACTTC. Its translation: CAWSVSAGVSYEQYF.

This clonotype was recorded many times. The V and J genes are TRBV28 and TRBJ1-4; D is perhaps TRBD1 (5 bases). Germline V gene data show CDR1 as MDHEN and CDR2 as SYDVKM. CDR3 length: 16 residues. With 5 bases removed from V and 8 bases from J, the gap between germline ends came to 21 bases. This CDR3 is CASSVTAGSLREKLFF. CDR3 bases: TGTGCCAGCAGTGTTACAGCAGGGTCGTTAAGAGAAAAACTGTTTTTT. Full variable domain (remainder filled in from reference TRBV28 and TRBJ1-4): DVKVTQSSRYLVKRTGEKVFLECVQDMDHENMFWYRQDPGLGLRLIYFSYDVKMKEKGDIPEGYSVSREKKERFSLILESASTNQTSMYLCASSVTAGSLREKLFFGSGTQLSVL.

This clonotype appeared many times. The chain has TRBV19 and TRBJ1-5; weak D call: TRBD1 (6 bases). The germline CDR1 and CDR2 sequences are LNHDA and SQIVND (reference sequence). The CDR3 is 15 residues long. V was trimmed by 2 bases and J by 3 bases, leaving 11 bases between them. CDR3 in DNA: TGTGCCAGTAGTATAAGGACAGCCTTCAATCAGCCCCAGCATTTT. Encoded protein: CASSIRTAFNQPQHF.

On this clonotype: One junction end does not reproduce the germline sequence, and a read error may be involved. The V gene is TRBV2, the J gene TRBJ1-3, with a possible D match to TRBD1 (5 bases). Germline V CDR1 and CDR2: SNHLY, FYNNEI. CDR3 length: 15 amino acids. The CDR3: CASSEQSGSRNTMYF. The CDR3 DNA is TGTGCCAGCAGTGAACAATCAGGGTCAAGAAACACCATGTATTTT.

This clonotype was recorded at least ten times. V is TRBV4-1 and J is TRBJ2-2, with TRBD1 matching 11 bases. Per the germline V gene, CDR1 is MGHRA and CDR2 is YSYEKL. CDR3 length: 16 amino acids. V lost 2 bases, J lost 5 bases, and 4 bases stayed unmatched. For the CDR3, the DNA is TGCGCCAGCAGCCAAAGCGGGACAGGGGGGACCGGGGAGCTGTTTTTT. As protein: CASSQSGTGGTGELFF.

Many counts were recorded for this clonotype. The chain carries TRBV7-9 and TRBJ2-7; tentatively, D is TRBD1 or TRBD2 (5 bases each). Germline lookup yields CDR1 SEHNR and CDR2 FQNEAQ (reference sequence). Trimming removed 5 bases at V and 2 bases at J, with 19 bases between. CDR3 size: 16 residues. CDR3 DNA sequence: TGTGCCAGCAGCCCCTTCGGTAGAGAGGGGACCTACGAGCAGTACTTC. Translated: CASSPFGREGTYEQYF.

This clonotype was observed many times. This chain connects TRBV4-2 to TRBJ2-7; TRBD2 aligns across 10 bases. This CDR3 contains 16 residues. The junction had 5 bases not matched to a gene; V was cut back by 0 bases and J by 3 bases. Germline V lookup: CDR1 LGHNA, CDR2 YNFKEQ. CDR3 residues: CASSQDAASGSYEQYF. The CDR3 nucleotides read TGTGCCAGCAGCCAAGACGCGGCTAGCGGGAGCTACGAGCAGTACTTC.

This chain links TRBV7-9 with TRBJ2-2, with a possible D match to TRBD1 (6 bases). CDR3 length: 18 amino acids. Germline V gives CDR1 SEHNR, CDR2 FQNEAQ (reference sequence). With 4 bases removed from V and 2 bases from J, the gap between germline ends came to 20 bases. This CDR3 reads CASSSHNRVLGNTGELFF. In nucleotides, the CDR3 is TGTGCCAGCAGCTCACATAACAGGGTGTTGGGTAACACCGGGGAGCTGTTTTTT.

This clonotype was counted only a few times. The chain joins TRBV4-1 to TRBJ2-7, with D perhaps TRBD1 or TRBD2 (6 bases each). The germline V and J ends were trimmed by 4 bases and 2 bases, with 15 bases remaining between them. Germline V gene data show CDR1 as MGHRA and CDR2 as YSYEKL. The CDR3 spans 15 residues. CDR3 protein: CASSLTTGGTYEQYF. As DNA, the CDR3 is TGCGCCAGCAGCCTCACGACCGGGGGCACCTACGAGCAGTACTTC.